This TCR beta chain stems from a study of blood T cell repertoires in COVID-19. Study as a whole: Acute-phase and convalescent COVID-19 samples originated in the United States, Italy and Spain. From T cells, B-cell-depleted T cells, or PBMCs came the material, which was cDNA or gDNA.

This clone has a single count. Original data processing: Nucleated cell number was recorded as an estimate derived from reference gene primer amplification. Measured with immunoSEQ multiplex PCR; TCRdb has only the in-frame clones, and not every one. V and J calls and clone size are as listed in that table; D and trimming were resolved from the DNA. The sample lists about 230,000 clones, more than 70% seen once, with approximately 6% in the top ten. From germline, CDR1 is SGHDN and CDR2 FVKESK. This CDR3 spans 13 amino acids. Trimming shortened V by 2 bases and J by 3 bases, and 7 bases separated the two germline ends.

Sequencing was done on a sample of peripheral blood. This rearrangement joins TRBV14 to TRBJ1-2; perhaps TRBD1 as D (6 bases). The source of this sequence is an elderly man with acute or convalescent COVID-19. This CDR3 reads CASSQTGHYGYTF. The CDR3 DNA is TGTGCCAGCAGCCAAACAGGGCACTATGGCTACACCTTC.